Each of the 6 T cell receptor beta chains below was sequenced from the same sample in a study of cytomegalovirus exposure and HLA in healthy donors. TCRdb's copy holds only in-frame clones and misses some; the assay was immunoSEQ multiplex PCR. The sample includes hundreds of thousands of clones, roughly 90% of them seen just once. The source material was PBMCs. The receptor set was obtained from a woman aged 18-29 years in good health and CMV-seronegative.

The chain has TRBV11-2 and TRBJ1-1; TRBD1 aligns across 10 bases. J lost 7 bases, V lost 5 bases, and 4 bases had no gene match. Looked up from germline, CDR1 is SGHAT and CDR2 is FQNNGV. This CDR3 contains 13 residues. The CDR3 DNA reads as TGTGCCAGCAGCCCCCGGGACAGGGGTGAAGCTTTCTTT. Protein sequence: CASSPRDRGEAFF.

This chain links TRBV5-1 with TRBJ2-6; D is perhaps TRBD2 (5 bases). Germline V gene lookup returns CDR1 SGHRS and CDR2 YFSETQ. There are 16 residues in the CDR3. The V end was cut by 7 bases, the J end by 1 base, with 15 bases between. CDR3 in amino acids: CASLLLPGSGANVLTF. The CDR3 nucleotides read TGCGCCAGCCTCCTTCTCCCGGGGTCTGGGGCCAACGTCCTGACTTTC.

V is TRBV5-1 and J is TRBJ2-5; perhaps TRBD2 as D (6 bases). CDR1 is SGHRS, CDR2 YFSETQ, per germline. The CDR3 has 13 residues. V was cut by 4 bases and J by 5 bases, with 12 bases left in between. CDR3 residues: CASSMGGGETQYF. The CDR3 DNA reads as TGCGCCAGCAGCATGGGGGGAGGCGAGACCCAGTACTTC. Variable domain in full (rest from reference TRBV5-1 and TRBJ2-5): KAGVTQTPRYLIKTRGQQVTLSCSPISGHRSVSWYQQTPGQGLQFLFEYFSETQRNKGNFPGRFSGRQFSNSRSEMNVSTLELGDSALYLCASSMGGGETQYFGPGTRLLVL.

The J gene is TRBJ2-5, the V gene TRBV28; D possibly corresponds to TRBD2 (5 bases). The CDR3 is made up of 13 amino acids. Per the germline V gene, CDR1 is MDHEN and CDR2 is SYDVKM. Trimming pared 8 bases from V and 9 bases from J, leaving 19 bases between. CDR3 amino acids: CASANEGSLAQYF. CDR3 coding DNA: TGTGCCAGCGCTAACGAGGGTTCGTTGGCCCAGTACTTC. Filled out from reference TRBV28 and TRBJ2-5, the complete variable domain reads DVKVTQSSRYLVKRTGEKVFLECVQDMDHENMFWYRQDPGLGLRLIYFSYDVKMKEKGDIPEGYSVSREKKERFSLILESASTNQTSMYLCASANEGSLAQYFGPGTRLLVL.

CDR3 region: CASSDGTSGIWNEQFF. The CDR3 nucleotides are TGTGCCAGTTCTGACGGTACTAGCGGGATCTGGAATGAGCAGTTCTTC. The rearrangement uses TRBV27 and TRBJ2-1; the match to TRBD2 covers 10 bases. The V gene end was trimmed by 9 bases and the J gene end by 7 bases; junction bases not matched to a gene: 15. The CDR3 has 16 amino acids. Germline-derived CDR1 and CDR2 are MNHEY and SMNVEV (reference sequence).

This rearrangement joins TRBV19 to TRBJ2-7; TRBD1 matches at 9 bases. V lost 3 bases and J lost 3; bases outside the gene matches: 6. Germline CDR1 reads LNHDA; CDR2 reads SQIVND (reference sequence). The CDR3 is made up of 15 amino acids. The CDR3 DNA reads as TGTGCCAGTAGTATGCCGGGACAGGGCAACTACGAGCAGTACTTC. This gives the protein CASSMPGQGNYEQYF. Based on the CDR3 plus reference TRBV19 and TRBJ2-7, the full variable domain is DGGITQSPKYLFRKEGQNVTLSCEQNLNHDAMYWYRQDPGQGLRLIYYSQIVNDFQKGDIAEGYSVSREKKESFPLTVTSAQKNPTAFYLCASSMPGQGNYEQYFGPGTRLTVT.